This T cell receptor beta chain was captured in a study of Ad26.COV2.S vaccination and SARS-CoV-2 variants. Study-level points and caveats: From the TCR breadth and depth analyses, total T cell responses may have been underestimated.

Concerning this clone: Its antigen remains unknown.

V trimming: 5 bases; J trimming: 3 bases; junction bases outside the gene matches: 5. This CDR3 is 15 amino acids long. CDR1 SGHTA and CDR2 FQGTGA come from the germline V gene. Data came from immunoSEQ multiplex PCR; TCRdb stores just in-frame clones and leaves some out. The sample has hundreds of thousands of clones, less than 90% seen once. Sample treatment: around 19 received Ad26.COV2.S at low or high dose, single or two shots; 5 received placebo; per-sample allocation not given. Collection of the samples took place on day 63 after the first injection of vaccine or placebo. The vaccine delivered Wuhan-strain SARS-CoV-2 spike through an Ad26 vector.

This TCR was recovered from a person between 18 and 65 years old who received the Ad26.COV2.S COVID-19 vaccine or a placebo. The sequences come from peripheral blood, collected in a trial of Ad26.COV2.S vaccine versus placebo. The rearrangement links TRBV7-3 to TRBJ1-4, with TRBD1 identical over 8 bases. DNA for the CDR3: TGTGCCAGCAGCCCCGGACAGGGAGCTAATGAAAAACTGTTTTTT. Translating it yields CASSPGQGANEKLFF.